What follows are 32 T cell receptor beta chains derived from one specimen sequenced in a study of T cell responses to AZD1222 COVID-19 vaccine. Method: immunoSEQ multiplex PCR; TCRdb's copy keeps in-frame clones and lacks some. The data hold 100,000 or so clones, with approximately 90% observed a single time. The sequenced sample was peripheral blood, obtained 28 days after the second AZD1222 dose. The receptor source for this set is an adult who received the AZD1222 COVID-19 vaccine.

This clone was recorded once. The chain uses TRBV19 and TRBJ2-1, with D possibly being TRBD1 or TRBD2 (5 bases each). This CDR3 region has 17 residues. Germline CDR1 LNHDA, CDR2 SQIVND (reference sequence). Trimming removed 1 base from V and 0 bases from J, with 13 bases in between. The CDR3 DNA reads TGTGCCAGTAGTATAGGAGGGGCGGGCTTCTCCTACAATGAGCAGTTCTTC. It translates to CASSIGGAGFSYNEQFF.

This sequence joins TRBV5-1 and TRBJ1-1, with D maybe TRBD1 (6 bases). Germline V CDR1 and CDR2: SGHRS, YFSETQ. This CDR3 has 15 residues. V lost 0 bases and J 3 bases, leaving 12 bases between the germline ends. The CDR3 reads CASSLVGGFDTEAFF. Here the CDR3 DNA reads TGCGCCAGCAGCTTGGTGGGGGGCTTTGACACTGAAGCTTTCTTT.

V gene TRBV5-1 combines with J gene TRBJ1-1; D is ambiguous. The CDR3 is 14 residues long. Germline CDR1 is SGHRS and CDR2 is YFSETQ. With 1 base removed from V and 1 base from J, the gap between germline ends came to 8 bases. The DNA of the CDR3 is TGCGCCAGCAGCTTGACTAACAGGAACACTGAAGCTTTCTTT. It codes for CASSLTNRNTEAFF.

This chain uses TRBV3-1 (or the pseudogene TRBV3-2) with TRBJ1-3, with D perhaps matching TRBD1 (6 bases). The germline V gene encodes CDR1 LGHDT and CDR2 YNNKEL (reference sequence). The CDR3 sequence is 18 residues long. The V gene lost 2 bases and the J gene lost 4 bases, with 21 bases spanning the gap. The DNA of the CDR3 is TGTGCCAGCAGCCAAAGGGGGACCCCCGGGGGTAGCGGAAACACCATATATTTT. The encoded protein is CASSQRGTPGGSGNTIYF.

The CDR3 nucleotides read TGTGCCAGCAGTGAATTAGTGGGTGAGGGCACCGGGGAGCTGTTTTTT. This sequence encodes CASSELVGEGTGELFF. V and J are TRBV6-1 and TRBJ2-2, with D tentatively TRBD2 (5 bases). The V end was cut by 2 bases, the J end by 4 bases, with 14 bases between. CDR1 and CDR2 (germline): MNHNS, SASEGT. This CDR3 spans 16 amino acids.

The rearrangement uses TRBV30 and TRBJ1-2, with unresolved D. There are 13 residues in the CDR3. The V gene's germline CDR1 is GTSNPN and CDR2 SVGIG (reference sequence). V dropped 2 bases and J dropped 0 bases, with 7 bases sitting between them. In DNA, the CDR3 is TGTGCCTGGAGTCCAGATTCTAACTATGGCTACACCTTC. Its translation is CAWSPDSNYGYTF.

The gene calls are TRBV28 and TRBJ1-2, with a weak D call TRBD1 (6 bases). Germline loops: CDR1 MDHEN, CDR2 SYDVKM. This CDR3 comprises 14 residues. Trimming took 8 bases from V and 2 from J, leaving 15 bases between them. CDR3 coding DNA: TGTGCCAGCGGAATCCAGGGGCCGAACTATGGCTACACCTTC. It is translated as CASGIQGPNYGYTF.

J is TRBJ2-7 and V is TRBV18, with D possibly called TRBD1 or TRBD2 (5 bases each). Trimming shortened V by 4 bases and J by 3 bases, and 19 bases separated the two germline ends. Germline-derived CDR1 and CDR2 are KGHSH and LQKENI. This CDR3 contains 16 residues. The CDR3 reads CASSHSGPNIDYEQYF. CDR3 in DNA: TGTGCCAGCTCACACTCGGGACCCAACATCGACTACGAGCAGTACTTC.

CDR3 sequence (DNA): TGTGCCAGCAGCTTAGTTAGCCCGCACGGCCCAACGGGAAAAGCTTTCTTT. It codes for CASSLVSPHGPTGKAFF. The genes are TRBV11-2 and TRBJ1-1; D not resolved. Germline CDR1 reads SGHAT; CDR2 reads FQNNGV. The CDR3 has 17 amino acids. Between the trimmed V and J ends, which lost 1 base and 9 bases, there was a span of 24 bases.

The rearrangement joins TRBV10-3 to TRBJ1-6; possible D gene TRBD1, 5 bases. The V gene's germline CDR1 is ENHRY and CDR2 SYGVKD. The V gene lost 3 bases and the J gene lost 9 bases, with 12 bases spanning the gap. The CDR3 runs 14 residues. The CDR3 sequence: CAISESRAGSPLHF. The CDR3 DNA sequence: TGTGCCATCAGTGAATCCAGGGCGGGTTCACCCCTCCACTTT.

The chain employs TRBV7-9 and TRBJ1-2; a possible D gene is TRBD1 (5 bases). This CDR3 has 14 amino acids. With 5 bases removed from V and 5 bases from J, the gap between germline ends came to 15 bases. CDR1 and CDR2 (germline): SEHNR, FQNEAQ (reference sequence). The DNA of the CDR3 is TGTGCCAGCAGCGATACGAGGACACCATATGGCTACACCTTC. As protein: CASSDTRTPYGYTF.

The chain uses TRBV2 and TRBJ2-1; D gene ambiguous. With 4 bases removed from V and 4 bases from J, the gap between germline ends came to 8 bases. CDR3 length: 13 amino acids. CDR1 and CDR2 from the germline V gene are SNHLY and FYNNEI. CDR3 in DNA: TGTGCCAGCAGTGGTCAAACTTACAATGAGCAGTTCTTC. It is translated as CASSGQTYNEQFF. Looking up the rest from reference TRBV2 and TRBJ2-1 gives the full variable domain: EPEVTQTPSHQVTQMGQEVILRCVPISNHLYFYWYRQILGQKVEFLVSFYNNEISEKSEIFDDQFSVERPDGSNFTLKIRSTKLEDSAMYFCASSGQTYNEQFFGPGTRLTVL.

The rearrangement links TRBV5-4 to TRBJ2-3; a weak D match, TRBD1 (5 bases). From germline, CDR1 is SGHNT and CDR2 YYREEE (reference sequence). This CDR3 comprises 14 residues. V dropped 0 bases and J dropped 3 bases, with 8 bases sitting between them. The CDR3 here is CASSLEQATDTQYF. The CDR3 DNA reads as TGTGCCAGCAGCTTGGAACAGGCGACAGATACGCAGTATTTT. The whole variable domain, remainder taken from reference TRBV5-4 and TRBJ2-3, is ETGVTQSPTHLIKTRGQQVTLRCSSQSGHNTVSWYQQALGQGPQFIFQYYREEENGRGNFPPRFSGLQFPNYSSELNVNALELDDSALYLCASSLEQATDTQYFGPGTRLTVL.

This chain connects TRBV2 to TRBJ1-2, with D perhaps TRBD1 (6 bases). The CDR3 is 15 residues long. Germline V CDR1 and CDR2: SNHLY, FYNNEI. Trimming left V 6 bases short and J 0 bases short, with 14 bases between. The CDR3 loop reads CASSSDRLPNYGYTF. The CDR3 DNA reads TGTGCCAGCAGCTCGGACAGACTACCTAACTATGGCTACACCTTC.

The rearrangement joins TRBV10-3 to TRBJ1-2, with 11 bases aligning to TRBD1. The V and J ends lost 2 bases and 4 bases, in that order; junction bases with no gene match: 9. Looked up from germline, CDR1 is ENHRY and CDR2 is SYGVKD. This CDR3 contains 17 residues. The CDR3 spells CAISEGTGGTASYGYTF. CDR3 DNA sequence: TGTGCCATCAGTGAGGGGACAGGGGGTACTGCGTCCTATGGCTACACCTTC.

This clone appeared a single time. This chain joins TRBV19 and TRBJ2-5; D might be TRBD1 or TRBD2, each matching 5 bases. The CDR3 has 15 amino acids. CDR1 is LNHDA, CDR2 SQIVND, per germline (reference sequence). The V end lost 4 bases, the J end lost 2 bases, and 14 bases lay between the germline ends. CDR3 DNA: TGTGCCAGTAGTAACTCAGGGACCCGACAAGAGACCCAGTACTTC. This encodes CASSNSGTRQETQYF.

The chain combines TRBV28 with TRBJ2-5; D remains ambiguous. The CDR3 covers 16 residues. Trimming stripped 5 bases from V and 7 bases from J, with 23 bases between. Germline V CDR1 and CDR2: MDHEN, SYDVKM. CDR3 bases: TGTGCCAGCAGTCTCCGTAGGGCCGCCTTGATAGTGACCCAGTACTTC. This translates into CASSLRRAALIVTQYF.

The chain recombines TRBV11-2 with TRBJ1-3; D not resolved. The CDR3 sequence is 14 residues long. Trimming removed 2 bases from V and 0 bases from J, with 5 bases in between. CDR1 SGHAT and CDR2 FQNNGV come from the germline V gene. This CDR3 is CASSLTNSGNTIYF. The CDR3 DNA sequence: TGTGCCAGCAGCTTAACCAACTCTGGAAACACCATATATTTT.

CDR3 region: CASSYAGLAGRNEQFF. Here the CDR3 DNA reads TGTGCCAGCAGTTACGCGGGACTAGCGGGACGCAATGAGCAGTTCTTC. V usage is TRBV6-5 and J usage is TRBJ2-1; 13 bases map to TRBD2. This CDR3 has 16 residues. Trimming cost V 2 bases and J 6 bases; bases outside gene matches: 4. Germline CDR1 MNHEY, CDR2 SVGAGI.

The genes are TRBV19 and TRBJ1-4; D might be TRBD1 (5 bases). V was pared by 6 bases and J by 5 bases, with 10 bases between. The CDR3 loop spans 13 amino acids. Germline-derived CDR1 and CDR2 are LNHDA and SQIVND (reference sequence). Here the CDR3 DNA reads TGTGCCAGTAGACCGGGACTGAATGAAAAACTGTTTTTT. Protein sequence: CASRPGLNEKLFF.

The V gene is TRBV19, the J gene TRBJ1-5; TRBD1 might be the D (6 bases). CDR1 and CDR2 from the germline V gene are LNHDA and SQIVND (reference sequence). V was trimmed by 1 base and J by 6 bases, leaving 13 bases between them. The CDR3 sequence is 15 residues long. CDR3 sequence (DNA): TGTGCCAGTAGTATAGTTACAGGGAGAAGTCAGCCCCAGCATTTT. The encoded protein is CASSIVTGRSQPQHF.

The rearrangement joins TRBV18 to TRBJ1-2, with a tentative D call TRBD1 (5 bases). Trimming pared 3 bases from V and 10 bases from J, leaving 18 bases between. Germline V gene sequence: CDR1 KGHSH, CDR2 LQKENI. This CDR3 region has 14 residues. The CDR3 DNA reads as TGTGCCAGCTCACCCGCCATGGACACAATGGTCTACACCTTC. Translating gives CASSPAMDTMVYTF.

The J gene is TRBJ2-2, the V gene TRBV27, with D perhaps matching TRBD1 (5 bases). The CDR3 is 14 amino acids. Germline-derived CDR1 and CDR2 are MNHEY and SMNVEV (reference sequence). The V and J ends lost 0 bases and 6 bases respectively, with 8 bases between them. This chain's CDR3 is CASSLSTDPGELFF. In DNA form, the CDR3 reads TGTGCCAGCAGTTTATCGACAGATCCCGGGGAGCTGTTTTTT.

This clone was seen once. The gene calls are TRBV6-5 and TRBJ1-4, with TRBD1 as a possible D gene (6 bases). The CDR3 spans 12 residues. Germline CDR1 and CDR2: MNHEY and SVGAGI. The V gene lost 6 bases and the J gene lost 5 bases, with 7 bases spanning the gap. CDR3 bases: TGTGCCAGCAGACAGGGAAATGAAAAACTGTTTTTT. Protein sequence: CASRQGNEKLFF.

This chain joins TRBV6-2 or TRBV6-3 and TRBJ2-3, with 7 bases matching TRBD1. The CDR3 extends over 15 amino acids. Germline CDR1 and CDR2: MNHEY and SVGEGT. V shed 0 bases, J shed 3 bases, and the junction held 3 bases outside the gene matches. The CDR3 coding sequence is TGTGCCAGCAGTTACTCCCAACAGGGGACAGATACGCAGTATTTT. As protein: CASSYSQQGTDTQYF.

The chain couples TRBV29-1 to TRBJ2-1, with TRBD1 matching 8 bases. Trimming took 6 bases from V and 4 from J; bases not matched to a gene: 11. This CDR3 contains 15 residues. The germline CDR1 and CDR2 sequences are SQVTM and ANQGSEA. The chain's CDR3 is CSVTATGDSYNEQFF. CDR3 nucleotides: TGCAGCGTCACCGCGACAGGGGATTCGTACAATGAGCAGTTCTTC.

J is TRBJ1-5 and V is TRBV19, with 7 bases that match TRBD1. The CDR3 is made up of 14 amino acids. The trim removed 6 bases at V and 3 bases at J, leaving 5 bases unmatched. The germline V gene has CDR1 LNHDA and CDR2 SQIVND (reference sequence). In nucleotides, the CDR3 is TGTGCCAGTAGAGACAGGGTCCCCAATCAGCCCCAGCATTTT. Encoded protein: CASRDRVPNQPQHF.

This chain connects TRBV24-1 to TRBJ2-3; 15 bases are shared with TRBD2. The CDR3 sequence is 17 residues long. The V and J ends lost 4 bases and 6 bases, in that order; junction bases with no gene match: 7. Per germline, CDR1 KGHDR and CDR2 SFDVKD. CDR3 sequence (DNA): TGTGCCACCAGTGACTTGGGACTAGCGGGAGGTCCCGATACGCAGTATTTT. This translates into CATSDLGLAGGPDTQYF.

CDR3 coding DNA: TGTGCCAGCAGTTACAACCCAGCGGGAGGCACAGATACGCAGTATTTT. Protein: CASSYNPAGGTDTQYF. The chain couples TRBV6-5 to TRBJ2-3; 8 bases are shared with TRBD2. Trimming took 2 bases from V and 1 from J; bases not matched to a gene: 5. This CDR3 is built from 16 residues. Germline CDR1 MNHEY, CDR2 SVGAGI.

The genes are TRBV4-1 and TRBJ2-7; 9 nucleotides match TRBD1. The CDR3 contains 14 residues. Looked up from germline, CDR1 is MGHRA and CDR2 is YSYEKL. V trimming: 4 bases; J trimming: 6 bases; junction bases outside the gene matches: 7. As DNA, the CDR3 is TGCGCCAGCAGCCTCGGGACAGGGTTATCCGAGCAGTACTTC. Translating gives CASSLGTGLSEQYF.

This sequence joins TRBV28 and TRBJ2-4; D unresolved. V lost 6 bases, J lost 13 bases, and 16 bases lay in between. This CDR3 spans 12 amino acids. Looked up from germline, CDR1 is MDHEN and CDR2 is SYDVKM. The CDR3 region has the DNA TGTGCCAGCAGGCTAGGACGTTCGTCGCAGTACTTC. This codes for CASRLGRSSQYF.

This sequence joins TRBV29-1 and TRBJ1-2; a weak D match, TRBD1 (5 bases). The germline V gene has CDR1 SQVTM and CDR2 ANQGSEA. CDR3 length: 11 amino acids. V shed 1 base and J shed 8 bases, with 8 bases lying between them. The CDR3 sequence is CSVEGGEGYTF. The DNA for the CDR3 is TGCAGCGTTGAAGGAGGGGAGGGCTACACCTTC. The full variable domain, in which reference TRBV29-1 and TRBJ1-2 provide the parts outside the CDR3, is SAVISQKPSRDICQRGTSLTIQCQVDSQVTMMFWYRQQPGQSLTLIATANQGSEATYESGFVIDKFPISRPNLTFSTLTVSNMSPEDSSIYLCSVEGGEGYTFGSGTRLTVV.